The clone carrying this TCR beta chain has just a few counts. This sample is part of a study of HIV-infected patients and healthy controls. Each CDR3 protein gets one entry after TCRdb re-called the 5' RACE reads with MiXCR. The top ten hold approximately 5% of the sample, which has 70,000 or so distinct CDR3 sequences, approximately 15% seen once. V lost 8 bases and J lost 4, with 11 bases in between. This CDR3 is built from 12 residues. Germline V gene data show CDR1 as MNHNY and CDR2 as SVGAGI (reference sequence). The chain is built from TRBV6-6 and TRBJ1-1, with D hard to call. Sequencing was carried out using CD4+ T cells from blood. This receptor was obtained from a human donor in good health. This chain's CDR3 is CASVGSGTEAFF. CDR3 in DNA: TGTGCCAGCGTTGGGTCCGGCACTGAAGCTTTCTTT.